This T cell receptor beta chain comes out of a study of OX40 agonist ivuxolimab in advanced cancers. About the research overall: Three partial responders included one hepatocellular carcinoma patient and two cutaneous melanoma patients.

V lost 5 bases and J lost 0, with 6 bases in between. Per the germline V gene, CDR1 is SGHRS and CDR2 is YFSETQ. The CDR3 contains 13 residues. This table comes from immunoSEQ multiplex PCR, and its TCRdb copy is limited to in-frame clones, with some not included. The table has about 51,000 clones, about 90% seen once. Autoimmune disease history or systemic immunosuppression meant exclusion. The sampling schedule covered blood at baseline, cycle 4 day 1, and cycle 7 day 1. Study-level points and caveats: On average, CD8+ T cells had more expanded clones than CD4+.

With regard to this clone: No antigen is known for it.

Sequencing used CD4+ or CD8+ T cells sorted from blood, obtained in a trial of the OX40 agonist ivuxolimab. This sequence was found in an adult with an advanced solid tumor such as melanoma, head and neck, liver or kidney cancer. V is TRBV5-1 and J is TRBJ1-5; D unresolved. The CDR3 DNA reads as TGCGCCAGCAGGAGGGATAGCAATCAGCCCCAGCATTTT. Protein sequence: CASRRDSNQPQHF.